The rows below give T cell receptor beta chains drawn from one sample of a study of shared T cell receptors in the human thymus. Profiled with immunoSEQ multiplex PCR; TCRdb holds only in-frame clones, not every one. The repertoire holds over 450,000 clones, with about 84% as singletons. This sample was shared with a second study, whose subject was human thymus T cells.

Material for sequencing was thymocytes. These receptors were taken from a boy under three years old with a congenital heart defect. The CDR3 runs from the conserved cysteine through the conserved F or W. Fields, in order: J gene, V gene, D gene, clone size, CDR3 protein, CDR3 DNA. The D gene is left open where the match is weak. Size tells how often a clone was seen (once, few, many) or the class of an expanded clone, and some rows leave it out.

TRBJ2-3,TRBV5-1,NA,once,CASSPGGPDTQYF,TGCGCCAGCAGTCCAGGGGGGCCAGATACGCAGTATTTT
TRBJ1-2,TRBV18,TRBD1,NA,CASSPTGRGYGYTF,TGTGCCAGCTCGCCGACAGGGCGTGGTTATGGCTACACCTTC
TRBJ1-2,TRBV11-3,TRBD1,once,CASSDPGQGAGYTF,TGTGCCAGCAGCGATCCGGGACAGGGGGCTGGCTACACCTTC
TRBJ1-4,TRBV15,TRBD1,NA,CATSRGQGSNEKLFF,TGTGCCACCAGCAGGGGACAGGGGAGTAATGAAAAACTGTTTTTT
TRBJ2-1,TRBV4-1,TRBD2,NA,CASSNGSFVQREGLYEQFF,TGCGCCAGCAGCAACGGCTCCTTCGTCCAGCGGGAGGGCCTGTATGAGCAGTTCTTC
TRBJ2-3,TRBV19,NA,NA,CASSIVRGKRSEGTDTQYF,TGTGCCAGTAGTATAGTAAGGGGGAAGAGGAGCGAGGGCACAGATACGCAGTATTTT
TRBJ2-1,TRBV27,NA,NA,CASGPDRHSYNEQFF,TGTGCCAGCGGACCAGACAGGCACTCCTACAATGAGCAGTTCTTC
TRBJ2-7,TRBV19,NA,once,CASSISASYEQYF,TGTGCCAGTAGTATTTCAGCTAGCTACGAGCAGTACTTC
TRBJ2-7,TRBV6-5,NA,NA,CASSHPDSYEQYF,TGTGCCAGCAGTCATCCGGACAGCTACGAGCAGTACTTC
TRBJ2-1,TRBV5-1,TRBD2,NA,CASSDEREGRPAEQFF,TGCGCCAGCAGCGATGAGCGGGAGGGACGACCCGCAGAGCAGTTCTTC
TRBJ2-7,TRBV4-2,TRBD2,NA,CASSQDPPGLAGGIYEQYF,TGTGCCAGCAGCCAAGACCCACCCGGGCTAGCGGGAGGGATATACGAGCAGTACTTC
TRBJ2-3,TRBV5-6,NA,NA,CASSLSQEGPDTQYF,TGTGCCAGCAGCTTGAGTCAAGAGGGCCCAGATACGCAGTATTTT
TRBJ2-1,TRBV11-1,TRBD2,NA,CASSFSGSSYNEQFF,TGTGCCAGCAGCTTTAGCGGGAGCTCCTACAATGAGCAGTTCTTC
TRBJ2-3,TRBV27,NA,NA,CASSPREERGPSTDTQYF,TGTGCCAGCAGTCCCCGGGAAGAACGGGGTCCCAGCACAGATACGCAGTATTTT
TRBJ2-7,TRBV11-3,TRBD2,NA,CASSFRGSTDEQYF,TGTGCCAGCAGCTTTCGCGGGAGTACCGACGAGCAGTACTTC
TRBJ2-7,TRBV19,TRBD1,once,CASGQAYEQYF,TGTGCCAGTGGACAGGCCTACGAGCAGTACTTC
TRBJ2-3,TRBV15,NA,few,CATSRGRGRNTQYF,TGTGCCACCAGCAGAGGGAGGGGGCGGAATACGCAGTATTTT
TRBJ2-7,TRBV28,NA,NA,CASSPLGGEQYF,TGTGCCAGCAGTCCCTTAGGAGGCGAGCAGTACTTC
TRBJ1-1,TRBV29-1,NA,NA,CSVGEGIGMAFF,TGCAGCGTTGGGGAGGGTATCGGGATGGCTTTCTTT
TRBJ2-1,TRBV5-1,NA,NA,CASRHRGMAGGRSYNEQFF,TGCGCCAGCAGGCACAGGGGTATGGCGGGAGGAAGGTCCTACAATGAGCAGTTCTTC
TRBJ1-5,TRBV25-1,NA,NA,CASSAGGWDQPQHF,TGTGCCAGCAGTGCGGGGGGTTGGGATCAGCCCCAGCATTTT
TRBJ2-7,TRBV11-2,NA,NA,CASSLGGDRPYEQYF,TGTGCCAGCAGCTTAGGGGGCGACAGACCCTACGAGCAGTACTTC
TRBJ1-2,TRBV9,NA,NA,CASTAREGLLYGYTF,TGTGCCAGCACCGCCCGGGAGGGGCTCCTCTATGGCTACACCTTC
TRBJ2-6,TRBV15,NA,NA,CATSRALDSGANVLTF,TGTGCCACCAGCAGAGCCCTAGACTCTGGGGCCAACGTCCTGACTTTC
TRBJ1-1,TRBV5-1,NA,few,CASSLEGRQNTEAFF,TGCGCCAGCAGCTTGGAGGGGCGCCAGAACACTGAAGCTTTCTTT
TRBJ2-1,TRBV5-1,NA,NA,CASSPRGLIYNEQFF,TGCGCCAGCAGCCCGAGGGGACTCATCTACAATGAGCAGTTCTTC
TRBJ2-7,TRBV11-2,NA,NA,CASSLVSSLSTYEQYF,TGTGCCAGCAGCTTAGTCTCTAGCCTTTCGACCTACGAGCAGTACTTC
TRBJ2-7,TRBV5-6,TRBD1,NA,CASSLIRDSLFYEQYF,TGTGCCAGCAGCTTAATAAGGGACAGTCTATTCTACGAGCAGTACTTC
TRBJ1-2,TRBV29-1,NA,NA,CSVEGGGGYGYTF,TGCAGCGTTGAGGGAGGCGGGGGCTATGGCTACACCTTC
TRBJ2-7,TRBV28,TRBD2,NA,CASSLSGLAGGLSSYEQYF,TGTGCCAGCAGTTTATCCGGACTAGCGGGAGGCTTGAGCTCCTACGAGCAGTACTTC
TRBJ2-1,TRBV5-6,TRBD2,NA,CASSLLAGGCNEQFF,TGTGCCAGCAGCTTACTAGCGGGAGGTTGCAATGAGCAGTTCTTC
TRBJ2-1,TRBV28,NA,NA,CASSLPSSVYEQFF,TGTGCCAGCAGTCTCCCCTCTAGCGTCTATGAGCAGTTCTTC
TRBJ2-7,TRBV5-5,NA,once,CASSLVYRYSYYEQYF,TGTGCCAGCAGCTTGGTATACCGTTATAGTTACTACGAGCAGTACTTC
TRBJ2-7,TRBV6-5,TRBD1,NA,CASRTPGGYEQYF,TGTGCCAGCAGAACCCCAGGGGGCTACGAGCAGTACTTC
TRBJ1-2,TRBV19,NA,NA,CASSISVVNYGYTF,TGTGCCAGTAGTATTTCAGTGGTTAACTATGGCTACACCTTC
TRBJ1-1,TRBV27,NA,once,CASSLAGRNTEAFF,TGTGCCAGCAGTTTAGCCGGTAGGAACACTGAAGCTTTCTTT
TRBJ2-3,TRBV10-1,TRBD2,NA,CASSSGRGTDTQYF,TGCGCCAGCAGTAGCGGGAGAGGTACAGATACGCAGTATTTT
TRBJ2-1,TRBV4-2,NA,NA,CASSPHRKGSWTRPLYNEQFF,TGTGCCAGCAGCCCGCACAGGAAGGGGTCTTGGACCCGTCCCCTGTACAATGAGCAGTTCTTC
TRBJ1-2,TRBV7-9,NA,NA,CASSLQGRYGYTF,TGTGCCAGCAGCTTACAGGGGCGCTATGGCTACACCTTC
TRBJ2-7,TRBV5-1,TRBD2,NA,CASSLGIGGSDYEQYF,TGCGCCAGCAGCTTGGGAATCGGGGGGTCGGACTACGAGCAGTACTTC
TRBJ2-7,TRBV5-4,TRBD1,NA,CASSLGAGGAGYEQYF,TGTGCCAGCAGCTTAGGAGCAGGGGGCGCTGGCTACGAGCAGTACTTC
TRBJ2-7,TRBV30,NA,NA,CAWSVTLYEQYF,TGTGCCTGGAGTGTCACTCTCTACGAGCAGTACTTC